This entry lists 21 T cell receptor beta chains sequenced from one sample in a study of blood T cell repertoires in COVID-19. This table comes from immunoSEQ multiplex PCR, and its TCRdb copy is limited to in-frame clones, with some not included. The sample shows 300,000 or so clones, around four fifths of them seen only once. Sequenced material: peripheral blood. The receptors derive from a woman in her forties or fifties with active or convalescent COVID-19.

In DNA form, the CDR3 reads TGTGCCAGCAGCCCCAGGCCGGGAGCTAGTAAGGATACGCAGTATTTT. Its protein is CASSPRPGASKDTQYF. This rearrangement joins TRBV3-1 (or the pseudogene TRBV3-2) to TRBJ2-3; a weak D match, TRBD2 (6 bases). The V end lost 4 bases, the J end lost 6 bases, and 20 bases lay between the germline ends. CDR3 length: 16 amino acids. Per the germline V gene, CDR1 is LGHDT and CDR2 is YNNKEL (reference sequence).

This chain links TRBV27 with TRBJ1-1; weak D call: TRBD1 (6 bases). There are 15 residues in the CDR3. Germline lookup yields CDR1 MNHEY and CDR2 SMNVEV (reference sequence). The ends were cut back, 4 bases at V and 1 base at J, with 13 bases in the middle. This CDR3 reads CASSWRGGGNTEAFF. The CDR3, as DNA: TGTGCCAGCAGTTGGAGGGGGGGCGGGAACACTGAAGCTTTCTTT.

The chain links TRBV25-1 to TRBJ1-2; D gene unclear. This CDR3 is 12 amino acids long. The V gene lost 3 bases and the J gene lost 4 bases, with 6 bases spanning the gap. Germline V CDR1 and CDR2: MGHDK, SYGVNS. CDR3 protein: CASSDTSYGYTF. The CDR3 DNA follows: TGTGCCAGCAGTGACACAAGCTATGGCTACACCTTC.

V is TRBV5-1 and J is TRBJ2-5, with D possibly TRBD1 on 5 matching bases. V dropped 2 bases and J dropped 4 bases, with 15 bases sitting between them. The CDR3 contains 15 residues. Germline loops: CDR1 SGHRS, CDR2 YFSETQ. CDR3 loop: CASSFGAVGRETQYF. CDR3 DNA sequence: TGCGCCAGCAGCTTTGGGGCTGTGGGTAGAGAGACCCAGTACTTC.

This clone was seen a single time. This sequence joins TRBV18 and TRBJ1-1; D may be TRBD1 (6 bases). From germline, CDR1 is KGHSH and CDR2 LQKENI. This CDR3 is 15 amino acids long. Trimming removed 1 base from V and 5 bases from J, with 14 bases in between. This CDR3 is CASSPLDRGLTEAFF. DNA for the CDR3: TGTGCCAGCTCACCACTGGACAGAGGGCTGACTGAAGCTTTCTTT.

In this sample, this clone turned up a few times. V is TRBV5-1 and J is TRBJ1-1; tentatively, D is TRBD1 (6 bases). The CDR3 has 14 residues. Germline V gene data show CDR1 as SGHRS and CDR2 as YFSETQ. V was cut by 4 bases and J by 0 bases, with 10 bases left in between. The CDR3 nucleotides read TGCGCCAGCAGCACCGGGACATTGAACACTGAAGCTTTCTTT. Encoded protein: CASSTGTLNTEAFF.

This clone was picked up one time. The chain carries TRBV6-4 and TRBJ2-7; TRBD2 matches at 7 bases. V lost 5 bases to trimming and J lost 4 bases; unmatched junction nucleotides: 11. The germline CDR1 and CDR2 sequences are MRHNA and SNTAGT. CDR3 length: 15 residues. The CDR3 DNA reads TGTGCCAGCAGTAACGGGGGAGGGAATAAGTACGAGCAGTACTTC. It translates to CASSNGGGNKYEQYF.

V gene TRBV6-5 combines with J gene TRBJ2-7, with a possible D match to TRBD2 (5 bases). This CDR3 is 13 amino acids long. Germline CDR1 reads MNHEY; CDR2 reads SVGAGI. The germline V and J ends were trimmed by 6 bases and 2 bases, with 11 bases remaining between them. CDR3 region: CASRPRGPYEQYF. The CDR3 DNA sequence: TGTGCCAGCAGACCCCGGGGTCCCTACGAGCAGTACTTC.

The genes are TRBV5-1 and TRBJ1-2, with 11 bases identical to TRBD1. CDR3 length: 15 residues. Germline-derived CDR1 and CDR2 are SGHRS and YFSETQ. Losses at the gene ends were 4 bases for V and 7 bases for J; bases not matched to a gene: 9. CDR3 residues: CASSRTGGALGGYTF. The CDR3 bases are TGCGCCAGCAGCAGGACAGGGGGCGCTTTGGGTGGCTACACCTTC.

In this sample, this clone turned up a few times. The chain recombines TRBV27 with TRBJ1-2; D ambiguous. In germline, CDR1 is MNHEY, CDR2 SMNVEV (reference sequence). This CDR3 is 16 amino acids long. Trimming removed 2 bases from V and 7 bases from J, with 20 bases in between. CDR3 in DNA: TGTGCCAGCAGTTTAGGCGGTGTTGGAGGGAGCTTTGGCTACACCTTC. This codes for CASSLGGVGGSFGYTF.

The CDR3 reads CASSIDGGETQYF. The CDR3 coding sequence is TGTGCCAGTAGTATAGACGGAGGGGAGACCCAGTACTTC. The chain links TRBV19 to TRBJ2-5; a weak D match, TRBD2 (6 bases). Germline lookup yields CDR1 LNHDA and CDR2 SQIVND (reference sequence). The V end lost 0 bases, the J end lost 5 bases, and 7 bases lay between the germline ends. The CDR3 extends over 13 amino acids.

The chain links TRBV9 to TRBJ2-1; no firm D call. CDR1 SGDLS and CDR2 YYNGEE come from the germline V gene. There are 11 residues in the CDR3. V was clipped by 1 base and J by 14 bases, with 10 bases between them. CDR3 loop: CASSVKLPEFF. The CDR3 region has the DNA TGTGCCAGCAGCGTAAAACTACCCGAGTTCTTC.

The CDR3 nucleotides read TGTGCCAGCAGTGAAGCTAGCGGGAGGGTAAATGAGCAGTTCTTC. Translation gives CASSEASGRVNEQFF. This chain uses TRBV2 with TRBJ2-1; 11 nucleotides align to TRBD2. CDR1 is SNHLY and CDR2 is FYNNEI in the germline V gene. After removal of 0 bases from V and 7 bases from J, the junction contained 2 bases not matched to a gene. The CDR3 is 15 residues long.

With regard to this clone: At the DNA level, this CDR3 is encoded by other sequences in the same sample as well. The V and J genes are TRBV7-2 and TRBJ2-7, with 8 bases aligning to TRBD1. Germline CDR1 reads SGHTA; CDR2 reads FQGNSA. The junction had 6 bases not matched to a gene; V was cut back by 5 bases and J by 0 bases. The length of the CDR3 is 15 residues. This chain's CDR3 is CASSLDRGFSYEQYF. The CDR3 bases are TGTGCCAGCAGCCTTGACAGGGGCTTCTCCTACGAGCAGTACTTC.

The chain employs TRBV30 and TRBJ1-4; the D is unclear. V lost 3 bases and J 4 bases, leaving 12 bases between the germline ends. CDR3 size: 14 residues. Germline CDR1 reads GTSNPN; CDR2 reads SVGIG (reference sequence). The DNA for the CDR3 is TGTGCCTGGAGGAGGTCCGGCTTTAATGAAAAACTGTTTTTT. Translating it yields CAWRRSGFNEKLFF.

V is TRBV29-1 and J is TRBJ1-2; tentative D call: TRBD1 (5 bases). V was trimmed by 8 bases and J by 6 bases, leaving 16 bases between them. Looked up from germline, CDR1 is SQVTM and CDR2 is ANQGSEA. CDR3 length: 12 amino acids. The CDR3 bases are TGCAGCTCTTTAACAGGTCTCCATGGCTACACCTTC. It yields the protein CSSLTGLHGYTF.

The chain carries TRBV5-1 and TRBJ2-3; weak D call: TRBD2 (5 bases). The CDR3 has 14 amino acids. Germline V gene sequence: CDR1 SGHRS, CDR2 YFSETQ. The ends were cut back, 0 bases at V and 6 bases at J, with 11 bases in the middle. CDR3 residues: CASSLGPTGDTQYF. The CDR3 DNA reads as TGCGCCAGCAGCTTGGGGCCTACGGGGGATACGCAGTATTTT.

This clone showed up just a few times. The genes are TRBV15 and TRBJ2-7; TRBD1 might be the D (5 bases). This CDR3 region has 15 residues. The V gene's germline CDR1 is LNHNV and CDR2 YYDKDF (reference sequence). The germline V and J ends were trimmed by 2 bases and 6 bases, with 17 bases remaining between them. The CDR3 loop is CATSRLATDSSEQYF. In DNA form, the CDR3 reads TGTGCCACCAGCAGACTTGCGACAGACTCAAGCGAGCAGTACTTC.

V is TRBV3-1 (or the pseudogene TRBV3-2) and J is TRBJ1-2; D unresolved. This CDR3 comprises 14 residues. V was pared by 1 base and J by 4 bases, with 10 bases between. The V gene's germline CDR1 is LGHDT and CDR2 YNNKEL (reference sequence). The chain's CDR3 is CASSQGAGSYGYTF. The CDR3 DNA sequence: TGTGCCAGCAGCCAAGGGGCGGGATCCTATGGCTACACCTTC.

The rearrangement joins TRBV18 to TRBJ2-3, with D possibly matching TRBD1 (6 bases). This CDR3 has 16 amino acids. V was trimmed by 3 bases and J by 5 bases, leaving 18 bases between them. CDR1 and CDR2 from the germline V gene are KGHSH and LQKENI. This chain's CDR3 is CASSPQMAGELDTQYF. For the CDR3, the DNA is TGTGCCAGCTCACCGCAGATGGCAGGGGAGTTAGATACGCAGTATTTT.

V is TRBV7-6 and J is TRBJ2-1; 11 bases map to TRBD2. From germline, CDR1 is SGHVS and CDR2 FNYEAQ. The CDR3 has 14 residues. The V segment lost 5 bases and the J segment 10 bases; nucleotides outside the gene matches: 7. CDR3 nucleotide sequence: TGTGCCAGCAGCCCCGGGACTAGCGGAGAGGAGCAGTTCTTC. It codes for CASSPGTSGEEQFF.